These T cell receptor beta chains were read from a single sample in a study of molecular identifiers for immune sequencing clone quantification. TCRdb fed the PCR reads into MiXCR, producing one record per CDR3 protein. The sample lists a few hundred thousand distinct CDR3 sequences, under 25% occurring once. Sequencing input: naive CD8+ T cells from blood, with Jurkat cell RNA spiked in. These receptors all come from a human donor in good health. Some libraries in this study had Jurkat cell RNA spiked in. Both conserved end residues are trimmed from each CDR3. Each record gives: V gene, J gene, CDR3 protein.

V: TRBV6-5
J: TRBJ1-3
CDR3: ASSYSFGNTIY

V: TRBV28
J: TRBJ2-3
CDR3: ASRPRTRQFYQDTQY

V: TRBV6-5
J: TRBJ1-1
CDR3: ASSYSRQGWDTETF

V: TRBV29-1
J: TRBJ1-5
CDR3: SVELGDNQPQH

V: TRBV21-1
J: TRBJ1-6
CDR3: ASSKAGDRGRSPLH

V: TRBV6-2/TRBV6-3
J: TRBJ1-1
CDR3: ASSPNIEAF

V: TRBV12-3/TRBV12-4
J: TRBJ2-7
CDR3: ASSTWTSGRYEQY

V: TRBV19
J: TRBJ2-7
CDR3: ASSSGTGLAYEQY

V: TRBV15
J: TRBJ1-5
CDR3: ATSRDHMSNQPQH

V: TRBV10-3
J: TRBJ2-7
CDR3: AISESPGLAEYEQY

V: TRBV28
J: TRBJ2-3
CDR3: ASRFNWDTQY

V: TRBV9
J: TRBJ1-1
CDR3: ASSPRRGEGTEAF

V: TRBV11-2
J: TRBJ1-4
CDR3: ASSSEGRGNEKLF